A selection of T cell receptor beta chains follows, all from one sample in a study of CD8 T cells in Susac syndrome. Each CDR3 protein gets one entry after TCRdb re-called the immunoSEQ multiplex PCR reads with MiXCR. The table shows approximately 74,000 distinct CDR3 sequences, with approximately 95% occurring only once. Sequencing input: CD8+ T cells from PBMCs. The receptors shown here come from a human donor with Susac syndrome. The CDR3 runs from the conserved cysteine through the conserved F or W. Fields, in order: V gene, D gene, J gene, clone size, CDR3 DNA, CDR3 protein. The D gene is left open where the match is weak. The size entry is marked missing in some rows and otherwise reads once, few, many or a size class.

TRBV13,NA,TRBJ2-3,NA,TGTGCCAGCAGCTTAAATGGGGAGGTTGATACGCAGTATTTT,CASSLNGEVDTQYF
TRBV30,NA,TRBJ1-2,NA,TGTGCCTGGGACGGCCCCTATGGCTACACCTTC,CAWDGPYGYTF
TRBV30,TRBD1,TRBJ2-2,NA,TGTGCCTTGAGGAAGGGGGCTTCCACCGGGGAGCTGTTTTTT,CALRKGASTGELFF
TRBV7-9,NA,TRBJ2-2,NA,TGTGCCAGCCTGACAGGTCGAGACACCGGGGAGCTGTTTTTT,CASLTGRDTGELFF
TRBV3-1,NA,TRBJ2-5,NA,TGTGCCAGCAGCCAAGAGGGCGACCAAGAGACCCAGTACTTC,CASSQEGDQETQYF
TRBV29-1,NA,TRBJ2-1,NA,TGCAGCGTATCGGTGAATGAGCAGTTCTTC,CSVSVNEQFF
TRBV12-3/TRBV12-4,NA,TRBJ2-4,NA,TGTGCCAGCAGTTTAAACCCGACGGGCGGCATTCAGTACTTC,CASSLNPTGGIQYF
TRBV19,NA,TRBJ2-7,NA,TGTGCCAGTGGCGGTGATTGGGAGCAGTACTTC,CASGGDWEQYF
TRBV15,NA,TRBJ1-5,few,TGTGCCACCAGCCAGAAAAGCGGCAATCAGCCCCAGCATTTT,CATSQKSGNQPQHF
TRBV19,NA,TRBJ2-7,NA,TGTGCCAGTAGTATTGGACTACTCTACGAGCAGTACTTC,CASSIGLLYEQYF
TRBV7-9,TRBD1,TRBJ2-1,once,TGTGCCAGCAGCTTAGAAGGGACAGAAAACAATGAGCAGTTCTTC,CASSLEGTENNEQFF
TRBV6-1,NA,TRBJ1-3,NA,TGTGCCAGCAGCTCCGGAAGGGACGTTACAGTCGATTCCTCTGGAAACACCATATATTTT,CASSSGRDVTVDSSGNTIYF
TRBV6-2/TRBV6-3,NA,TRBJ1-6,NA,TGTGCCAGCAGTTACGAGGGGGAGCCTTCACCCCTCCACTTT,CASSYEGEPSPLHF
TRBV20-1,TRBD1,TRBJ2-7,NA,TGCAGTGCTTCCGGGACAGGGGGCTTGAGAAACTACGAGCAGTACTTC,CSASGTGGLRNYEQYF
TRBV20-1,TRBD2,TRBJ2-7,NA,TGCAGTGCTAGTGGTGAGGGACTATCCTATACCTACGAGCAGTACTTC,CSASGEGLSYTYEQYF
TRBV29-1,NA,TRBJ2-7,NA,TGCAGCGTTGCGTATTCAGGGGAGCAGTACTTC,CSVAYSGEQYF
TRBV6-2/TRBV6-3,NA,TRBJ2-7,NA,TGTGCCAGCAGTTCTTACAGGTCTAACTCCTACGAGCAGTACTTC,CASSSYRSNSYEQYF
TRBV30,TRBD2,TRBJ2-1,NA,TGTGCCTGGATGGGCCTTCCAGGCGGGAGTGTCAATGAGCAGTTCTTC,CAWMGLPGGSVNEQFF
TRBV25-1,TRBD2,TRBJ2-1,NA,TGTGCCAGCAACGTGGGGGGAGGGCCGTACAATGAGCAGTTCTTC,CASNVGGGPYNEQFF
TRBV27,TRBD2,TRBJ2-1,NA,TGTGCCAGCAGTTTATATAGCGGGAGGGCGCGGTTCTTC,CASSLYSGRARFF
TRBV27,NA,TRBJ2-5,once,TGTGCCAGCGGGCAGGTGACCCAGTACTTC,CASGQVTQYF
TRBV25-1,TRBD1,TRBJ1-2,NA,TGTGCCAGCAGTACCGGGACAGGTCTTTTGGGCGGCTACACCTTC,CASSTGTGLLGGYTF
TRBV7-9,NA,TRBJ2-5,NA,TGTGCCAGCAGCTTACCCCAAGAGACCCAGTACTTC,CASSLPQETQYF
TRBV14,NA,TRBJ2-3,NA,TGTGCCAGCAGCGAGAGGTACACAGATACGCAGTATTTT,CASSERYTDTQYF
TRBV4-2,NA,TRBJ2-1,NA,TGTGCCGGTCTTGGGGGTAGTCACAGGGAGGTCGATGAGCAGTTCTTC,CAGLGGSHREVDEQFF
TRBV18,TRBD1,TRBJ1-1,NA,TGTGCCAGCTCACCACGAGGGACAGGGACGGTCCCTGAAGCTTTCTTT,CASSPRGTGTVPEAFF
TRBV7-9,TRBD1,TRBJ2-7,NA,TGTGCCAGCAGCCAAAAGCACAGGGGTAGCTTTTCCTACGAGCAGTACTTC,CASSQKHRGSFSYEQYF
TRBV13,NA,TRBJ2-2,NA,TGTGCCAGCAGCATGGTGGACACCGGGGAGCTGTTTTTT,CASSMVDTGELFF
TRBV5-4,TRBD2,TRBJ2-5,NA,TGTGCCAGCAGCGGCCCCGGGGTTAGCGGGGGGGTTCAAGAGACCCAGTACTTC,CASSGPGVSGGVQETQYF
TRBV7-8,TRBD1,TRBJ2-3,NA,TGTGCCAGCAACAGTCCGGGACAGGGGGTCGCAGATACGCAGTATTTT,CASNSPGQGVADTQYF
TRBV7-9,NA,TRBJ2-5,NA,TGTGCCAGCAGTTTGCGACAGAGCCAAGAGACCCAGTACTTC,CASSLRQSQETQYF
TRBV15,NA,TRBJ2-7,NA,TGTGCCACCAGCCGAGTGGCAGGGACCCCCTACGAGCAGTACTTC,CATSRVAGTPYEQYF
TRBV5-6,NA,TRBJ2-5,few,TGTGCCAGCAGCTTGGCTGTGGGGCAAGAGACCCAGTACTTC,CASSLAVGQETQYF
TRBV27,NA,TRBJ2-5,NA,TGTGCCAGCAGTTTATCGCCAGGGATGACCCAGTACTTC,CASSLSPGMTQYF
TRBV4-3,NA,TRBJ2-2,NA,TGCGCCAGCAGCCAAGAATCCCGACTCCCCACCGGGGAGCTGTTTTTT,CASSQESRLPTGELFF
TRBV3-1,NA,TRBJ2-5,NA,TGTGCCAGCAGCCGGGCCGGTGGAGGGGGTGCTCAAGAGACCCAGTACTTC,CASSRAGGGGAQETQYF
TRBV7-9,TRBD1,TRBJ2-7,NA,TGTGCCAGCTCTCACCCGCCACAGGGGGAGCAGTACTTC,CASSHPPQGEQYF
TRBV7-9,NA,TRBJ1-1,NA,TGTGCCAGCAGCTGGCGCAGCACTGAAGCTTTCTTT,CASSWRSTEAFF
TRBV21-1,NA,TRBJ2-5,NA,TGTGCCAGCAGCAAAGCGGTGGGGGAGACCCAGTACTTC,CASSKAVGETQYF
TRBV7-9,TRBD2,TRBJ2-5,NA,TGTGCCAGCAGCTCCGCAGCCGGGACTAGCGGGAGGGAGACCCAGTACTTC,CASSSAAGTSGRETQYF
TRBV12-3/TRBV12-4,TRBD2,TRBJ2-7,NA,TGTGCCAGCAGTTTAACTAGCGGGGGTTTTTCCTACGAGCAGTACTTC,CASSLTSGGFSYEQYF
TRBV20-1,NA,TRBJ2-1,NA,TGCAGTGCTAGTTTATTTACCTTGGACGGCTTCTCCTACAATGAGCAGTTCTTC,CSASLFTLDGFSYNEQFF